This T cell receptor beta chain was obtained from a study of OX40 agonist ivuxolimab in advanced cancers. Clones were sequenced by immunoSEQ multiplex PCR, and TCRdb holds only the in-frame ones, with some missing. Seen here are tens of thousands of clones, about 90% observed once, and the top ten hold roughly 0.44%. This clone was picked up one time. What it binds is not known. Study-wide results and caveats: The CD4+ and CD8+ T cells in the blood had expanded clonally by week 6 at 0.1 to 3.0 mg/kg. No antigen was identified for the clonally expanded peripheral T cells.

This CDR3 comprises 14 residues. Germline V gene data show CDR1 as ENHRY and CDR2 as SYGVKD. J was trimmed by 3 bases and V by 3 bases; bases with no gene match: 5. The V call is TRBV10-3, the J call TRBJ2-7; TRBD2 matches at 7 bases. This TCR derives from an adult with an advanced solid tumor such as melanoma, head and neck, liver or kidney cancer. Source: CD4+ or CD8+ T cells sorted from blood, taken in a trial of the OX40 agonist ivuxolimab. CDR3 DNA sequence: TGTGCCATCAGTGACAAGCGGGGTCGCTACGAGCAGTACTTC. Translating it yields CAISDKRGRYEQYF.